This TCR beta chain stems from a study of OX40 agonist ivuxolimab in advanced cancers. Study context: Patients receiving dose escalation had hepatocellular carcinoma, melanoma, renal cell or head and neck cancer.

Data came from immunoSEQ multiplex PCR; TCRdb stores just in-frame clones and leaves some out. The sample yields approximately 54,000 clones, around 90% seen once. V trimming: 2 bases; J trimming: 1 base; junction bases outside the gene matches: 10. The CDR3 totals 18 residues. Germline-derived CDR1 and CDR2 are MRHNA and SNTAGT. This clonotype originated in an adult with an advanced solid tumor such as melanoma, head and neck, liver or kidney cancer. The sequencing here drew on CD4+ or CD8+ T cells sorted from blood, taken in a trial of the OX40 agonist ivuxolimab. The chain is built from TRBV6-4 and TRBJ1-5; 8 bases agree with TRBD1. The CDR3 nucleotides are TGTGCCAGCAGTGACCCCGGACAGGGCGATCGGAGCAATCAGCCCCAGCATTTT. It translates to CASSDPGQGDRSNQPQHF.